This entry is about one TCR beta chain. The entry originates in a study of Graves' ophthalmopathy and Graves' hyperthyroidism. Trimming took off 8 bases at V and 3 bases at J, with 14 bases between the two ends. Looked up from germline, CDR1 is MNHNS and CDR2 is SASEGT. The CDR3 is made up of 13 amino acids. The study amplified TCR beta CDR3 regions using RNA transcripts. RT-PCR was first run with HTBI primers, then multiplex PCR in a second round. One entry per CDR3 protein results from TCRdb running MiXCR on the multiplex PCR reads. The sample lists 220,000 or so distinct CDR3 sequences, 20% to 25% occurring once. A diagnosis was made from clinical symptoms together with serum thyroxine, TRAb, thyroid ultrasound and orbital computed tomography.

The TCR was taken from a woman between 50 and 59 years old with Graves' ophthalmopathy. V usage is TRBV6-1 and J usage is TRBJ2-7; either TRBD1 or TRBD2 may supply D (5 bases each). The sequenced sample consisted of peripheral blood. CDR3 loop: CASAHRGNYEQYF. CDR3 nucleotides: TGTGCCAGCGCCCACCGGGGCAACTACGAGCAGTACTTC.